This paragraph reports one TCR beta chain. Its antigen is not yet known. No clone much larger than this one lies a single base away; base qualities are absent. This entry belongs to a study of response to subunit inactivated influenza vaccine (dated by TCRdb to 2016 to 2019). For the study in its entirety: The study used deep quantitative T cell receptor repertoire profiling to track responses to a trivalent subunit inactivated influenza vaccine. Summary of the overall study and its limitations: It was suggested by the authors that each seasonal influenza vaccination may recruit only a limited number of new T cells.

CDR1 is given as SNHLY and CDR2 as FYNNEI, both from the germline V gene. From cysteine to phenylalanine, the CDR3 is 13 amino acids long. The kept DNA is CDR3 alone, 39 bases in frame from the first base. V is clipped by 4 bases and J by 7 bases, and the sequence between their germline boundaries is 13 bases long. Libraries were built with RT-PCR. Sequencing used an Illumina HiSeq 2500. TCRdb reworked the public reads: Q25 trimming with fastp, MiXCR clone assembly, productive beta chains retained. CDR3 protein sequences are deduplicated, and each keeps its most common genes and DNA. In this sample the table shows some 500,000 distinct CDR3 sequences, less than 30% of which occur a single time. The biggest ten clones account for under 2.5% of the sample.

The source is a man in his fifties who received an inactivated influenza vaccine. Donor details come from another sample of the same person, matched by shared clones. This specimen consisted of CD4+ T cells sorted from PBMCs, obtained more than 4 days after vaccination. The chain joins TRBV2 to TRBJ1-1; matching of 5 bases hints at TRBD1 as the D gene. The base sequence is TGTGCCAGCAGTGTCTGGGGGACTAATGAAGCTTTCTTT. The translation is CASSVWGTNEAFF.